Below, 18 T cell receptor beta chains from the same sample are listed, as sequenced in a study of T cell repertoires in cytomegalovirus infection (dated 2019 in TCRdb). For sequencing, an Illumina HiSeq 1500 was employed. The public reads were run again by TCRdb, first through fastp at Q25 and then through MiXCR, and only productive beta chains were kept. Entries that share a CDR3 protein sequence are merged under the most common genes and DNA. The sample contains around 740,000 distinct CDR3 sequences, roughly 35% of them found a single time. Of the sample, under 3% is held by the ten largest clones. The material sequenced was PBMCs. The receptors stem from a human donor in good health (CMV status not recorded). Some clones in this sample may be carry-over from other donors' samples.

Points on this clonotype: At one end the junction does not follow the germline gene, possibly because of a read error. The chain recombines TRBV28 with TRBJ2-3; 14 nucleotides match TRBD2. Germline V gene sequence: CDR1 MDHEN, CDR2 SYDVKM. This CDR3 spans 14 amino acids. CDR3 sequence reads: CAIRGGLAGDTQNF. The CDR3 region has the DNA TGTGCCATCAGAGGGGGACTAGCGGGAGATACGCAGAACTTT.

This clonotype has only a few counts. The rearrangement links TRBV7-8 to TRBJ1-5; D perhaps matches TRBD1 (5 bases). The germline CDR1 and CDR2 sequences are SGHVS and FQNEAQ. With 5 bases removed from V and 0 bases from J, the gap between germline ends came to 14 bases. This CDR3 is 16 amino acids long. The CDR3 DNA sequence: TGTGCCAGCAGCCCCGTAGGGACCTATAGCAATCAGCCCCAGCATTTT. Protein product: CASSPVGTYSNQPQHF.

This clonotype was observed a few times. CDR3 in DNA: TGTGCCAGCAGTCGTAAAACAGGGGGCGTAGGGCGTGGTCAGCCCCAGCATTTT. Protein: CASSRKTGGVGRGQPQHF. This chain uses TRBV28 with TRBJ1-5; 9 bases map to TRBD1. Trimming cost V 5 bases and J 6 bases; bases outside gene matches: 17. Germline lookup yields CDR1 MDHEN and CDR2 SYDVKM. The CDR3 is 18 residues long.

The J gene is TRBJ2-1, the V gene TRBV28, with TRBD2 matching over 9 bases. This CDR3 comprises 20 residues. The V gene's germline CDR1 is MDHEN and CDR2 SYDVKM. V shed 4 bases, J shed 2 bases, and the junction held 18 bases outside the gene matches. CDR3 sequence (DNA): TGTGCCAGCAGTTCCAGCCTGACTAGCGGAGAAAGGGGCCCCTACAATGAGCAGTTCTTC. This codes for CASSSSLTSGERGPYNEQFF.

The chain joins TRBV7-2 to TRBJ2-3; D is perhaps TRBD1 or TRBD2 (5 bases each). The V end lost 4 bases, the J end lost 0 bases, and 11 bases lay between the germline ends. CDR3 length: 15 residues. Looked up from germline, CDR1 is SGHTA and CDR2 is FQGNSA. The CDR3 spells CASSWGITSTDTQYF. The CDR3 DNA reads as TGTGCCAGCAGCTGGGGGATAACAAGCACAGATACGCAGTATTTT.

This rearrangement joins TRBV7-6 to TRBJ2-5, with a weak D call TRBD1 (7 bases). The CDR3 is 13 residues long. Between the trimmed V and J ends, which lost 3 bases and 5 bases, there was a span of 10 bases. CDR1 is SGHVS, CDR2 FNYEAQ, per germline. CDR3 nucleotide sequence: TGTGCCAGCAGCTTCCCAGGGGGGGAGACCCAGTACTTC. Translating it yields CASSFPGGETQYF. The full variable domain, its missing parts supplied by reference TRBV7-6 and TRBJ2-5, is GAGVSQSPRYKVTKRGQDVALRCDPISGHVSLYWYRQALGQGPEFLTYFNYEAQQDKSGLPNDRFSAERPEGSISTLTIQRTEQRDSAMYRCASSFPGGETQYFGPGTRLLVL.

Note on this clonotype: This may be a read error: a much more frequent sequence differs by one nucleotide. The chain has TRBV14 and TRBJ1-1, with D uncertain. CDR3 size: 11 residues. The germline V gene has CDR1 SGHDN and CDR2 FVKESK. V was pared by 4 bases and J by 4 bases, with 4 bases between. CDR3 bases: TGTGCCAGCAGCCGGATCACTGAAGCTTTCTTT. Amino acid sequence: CASSRITEAFF.

The chain carries TRBV3-1 and TRBJ2-1; 7 nucleotides line up with TRBD1. With 6 bases clipped from V and 1 base from J, the junction kept 9 bases outside the gene matches. In germline, CDR1 is LGHDT, CDR2 YNNKEL (reference sequence). The CDR3 has 16 residues. The CDR3 nucleotides are TGTGCCAGCAGTCGGACAGGAAAAGGGTCCTACAATGAGCAGTTCTTC. Translated, it gives CASSRTGKGSYNEQFF.

The chain is built from TRBV5-4 and TRBJ2-5; a possible D gene is TRBD2 (7 bases). CDR3 size: 16 residues. Germline CDR1 and CDR2: SGHNT and YYREEE (reference sequence). Trimming took off 5 bases at V and 5 bases at J, with 22 bases between the two ends. The CDR3 sequence is CASSPVFEGGLETQYF. As DNA, the CDR3 is TGTGCCAGCAGTCCCGTTTTTGAGGGGGGGCTGGAGACCCAGTACTTC. The full variable domain, completed using reference TRBV5-4 and TRBJ2-5, is ETGVTQSPTHLIKTRGQQVTLRCSSQSGHNTVSWYQQALGQGPQFIFQYYREEENGRGNFPPRFSGLQFPNYSSELNVNALELDDSALYLCASSPVFEGGLETQYFGPGTRLLVL.

The chain joins TRBV12-3 or TRBV12-4 to TRBJ2-7; 7 positions match TRBD1. V was clipped by 7 bases and J by 5 bases; unmatched bases: 11. The CDR3 contains 14 residues. In DNA, the CDR3 is TGTGCCAGCAAGATACAGGGGACAGTCGACGAGCAGTACTTC. Protein product: CASKIQGTVDEQYF.

This chain joins TRBV5-1 and TRBJ1-1; 7 bases match TRBD1. CDR1 and CDR2 from the germline V gene are SGHRS and YFSETQ. After removal of 0 bases from V and 10 bases from J, the junction contained 6 bases not matched to a gene. The CDR3 runs to 13 residues. CDR3 amino acids: CASSLGDTGAAFF. DNA for the CDR3: TGCGCCAGCAGCTTGGGGGATACAGGGGCAGCTTTCTTT.

J is TRBJ1-1 and V is TRBV18; perhaps TRBD1 as D (5 bases). The ends were cut back, 6 bases at V and 11 bases at J, with 13 bases in the middle. This CDR3 is built from 11 residues. Per the germline V gene, CDR1 is KGHSH and CDR2 is LQKENI. The CDR3 region has the DNA TGTGCCAGCTCTCCCGGGACCGTGGCTTTCTTT. It encodes CASSPGTVAFF.

Comments on this clonotype: The junction differs from germline at one of its ends, possibly a read error. The chain carries TRBV7-9 and TRBJ2-2; a weak D match, TRBD2 (5 bases). This CDR3 has 14 residues. Looked up from germline, CDR1 is SEHNR and CDR2 is FQNEAQ (reference sequence). For the CDR3, the DNA is TGTGCCAGCAGCCCGGGCCAGAACACCGGGGAGATGTTTTTT. Translating it yields CASSPGQNTGEMFF. The full variable domain, rest sourced from reference TRBV7-9 and TRBJ2-2, is DTGVSQNPRHKITKRGQNVTFRCDPISEHNRLYWYRQTLGQGPEFLTYFQNEAQLEKSRLLSDRFSAERPKGSFSTLEIQRTEQGDSAMYLCASSPGQNTGEMFFGEGSRLTVL.

In its sample, this clonotype was seen a few times. The rearrangement joins TRBV7-9 to TRBJ2-3; the match to TRBD2 covers 9 bases. Germline V gene lookup returns CDR1 SEHNR and CDR2 FQNEAQ (reference sequence). The junction had 4 bases not matched to a gene; V was cut back by 4 bases and J by 2 bases. This CDR3 region has 15 residues. The DNA of the CDR3 is TGTGCCAGCAGCTCCCCTAGCGGGACCACAGATACGCAGTATTTT. Protein product: CASSSPSGTTDTQYF.

The V and J genes are TRBV6-5 and TRBJ1-5; maybe TRBD1 (6 bases). The ends were cut back, 8 bases at V and 9 bases at J, with 20 bases in the middle. CDR1 is MNHEY, CDR2 SVGAGI, per germline. This CDR3 spans 14 amino acids. The CDR3 bases are TGTGCCAGCGGCAACAGGGCGGAGGGGTCGCCCCAGCATTTT. It specifies CASGNRAEGSPQHF.

J is TRBJ2-7 and V is TRBV5-4; 7 bases line up with TRBD1. The CDR3 totals 14 residues. The junction had 7 bases not matched to a gene; V was cut back by 4 bases and J by 3 bases. CDR1 is SGHNT, CDR2 YYREEE, per germline (reference sequence). CDR3 loop: CASSLRGLSYEQYF. The CDR3 DNA follows: TGTGCCAGCAGCCTAAGGGGGCTAAGCTACGAGCAGTACTTC.

The chain has TRBV27 and TRBJ2-1; 14 nucleotides match TRBD2. Germline values: CDR1 MNHEY, CDR2 SMNVEV (reference sequence). V lost 6 bases to trimming and J lost 6 bases; unmatched junction nucleotides: 7. The CDR3 loop spans 16 amino acids. The CDR3 is CASSRTSGRSGNEQFF. The DNA of the CDR3 is TGTGCCAGCAGCCGGACTAGCGGGAGGTCGGGCAATGAGCAGTTCTTC.

The sample holds a few counts of this clonotype. V usage is TRBV5-4 and J usage is TRBJ2-5; a possible D gene is TRBD2 (6 bases). The germline gives CDR1 SGHNT, CDR2 YYREEE (reference sequence). This CDR3 is built from 12 residues. The germline V and J ends were trimmed by 7 bases and 5 bases, with 12 bases remaining between them. CDR3 bases: TGTGCCAGCGGGCCCGCGGGGGAGACCCAGTACTTC. The encoded protein is CASGPAGETQYF.